These 31 T cell receptor beta chains came from one sample sequenced in a study of control samples from healthy donors and cancer patients. The data were produced by immunoSEQ multiplex PCR, yet TCRdb's version contains in-frame clones alone and is incomplete. Here the sample spans 150,000 or so clones, roughly 89% being singletons. Sequencing was done on a sample of blood. These receptors originate from a man aged 18 to 29 in good health.

V and J are TRBV24-1 and TRBJ1-2; D remains unclear. The CDR3 is 13 residues long. V was clipped by 5 bases and J by 4 bases, with 10 bases between them. Germline V gene sequence: CDR1 KGHDR, CDR2 SFDVKD. The CDR3 is CATSGPEIYGYTF. CDR3 sequence (DNA): TGTGCCACCAGTGGGCCAGAAATCTATGGCTACACCTTC.

The CDR3 loop is CASRPDRSNTEAFF. CDR3 coding DNA: TGTGCCAGCAGACCCGACAGAAGTAACACTGAAGCTTTCTTT. This chain links TRBV5-5 with TRBJ1-1, with a possible D match to TRBD1 (5 bases). Germline loops: CDR1 SGHKS, CDR2 YYEKEE (reference sequence). The CDR3 sequence is 14 residues long. With 5 bases removed from V and 2 bases from J, the gap between germline ends came to 13 bases.

Only one count was recorded for this clone. This chain uses TRBV6-5 with TRBJ2-1; D perhaps matches TRBD1 (6 bases). CDR1 is MNHEY and CDR2 is SVGAGI in the germline V gene. V shed 2 bases and J shed 0 bases, with 11 bases lying between them. There are 16 residues in the CDR3. The CDR3 DNA is TGTGCCAGCAGTTACCGACAGGAGAGCTCCTACAATGAGCAGTTCTTC. It codes for CASSYRQESSYNEQFF.

The genes are TRBV24-1 and TRBJ2-7, with 15 bases that match TRBD2. This CDR3 spans 16 amino acids. Trimming cost V 7 bases and J 6 bases; bases outside gene matches: 9. Germline assignment: CDR1 KGHDR and CDR2 SFDVKD. The CDR3 protein is CATSGTSGGITVEQYF. CDR3 sequence (DNA): TGTGCCACCAGCGGGACTAGCGGGGGGATTACTGTCGAGCAGTACTTC.

This sequence joins TRBV11-2 and TRBJ1-1, with TRBD1 matching over 7 bases. J was trimmed by 4 bases and V by 4 bases; bases with no gene match: 3. The CDR3 length is 13 residues. Per the germline V gene, CDR1 is SGHAT and CDR2 is FQNNGV. CDR3 nucleotide sequence: TGTGCCAGCAGCTCCCAGGGGGGCACTGAAGCTTTCTTT. Its protein is CASSSQGGTEAFF.

This sequence joins TRBV6-5 and TRBJ2-1; 9 bases align to TRBD2. The CDR3 is made up of 16 amino acids. The junction had 7 bases not matched to a gene; V was cut back by 0 bases and J by 7 bases. Germline-derived CDR1 and CDR2 are MNHEY and SVGAGI. This CDR3 reads CASSYSRGGAENEQFF. CDR3 in DNA: TGTGCCAGCAGTTACTCTCGCGGGGGGGCCGAGAATGAGCAGTTCTTC.

V is TRBV11-2 and J is TRBJ2-7, with D uncertain. The CDR3 covers 13 residues. V was shortened by 1 base and J by 5 bases, with 9 bases between the two germline ends. In germline, CDR1 is SGHAT, CDR2 FQNNGV. The CDR3 is CASSLVMPDEQYF. CDR3 DNA: TGTGCCAGCAGCTTAGTGATGCCGGACGAGCAGTACTTC. The full variable domain, its missing parts supplied by reference TRBV11-2 and TRBJ2-7, is EAGVAQSPRYKIIEKRQSVAFWCNPISGHATLYWYQQILGQGPKLLIQFQNNGVVDDSQLPKDRFSAERLKGVDSTLKIQPAKLEDSAVYLCASSLVMPDEQYFGPGTRLTVT.

The chain joins TRBV27 to TRBJ2-7; D is perhaps TRBD1 or TRBD2 (5 bases each). This CDR3 comprises 13 residues. Per the germline V gene, CDR1 is MNHEY and CDR2 is SMNVEV (reference sequence). V lost 5 bases and J 6 bases, leaving 14 bases between the germline ends. CDR3 in DNA: TGTGCCAGCAGTCCGGGCCGGGGCTCCGAGCAGTACTTC. It yields the protein CASSPGRGSEQYF.

The CDR3 here is CASSSRDRGLQETQYF. CDR3 DNA sequence: TGTGCCAGCAGCTCCCGGGACAGGGGACTCCAAGAGACCCAGTACTTC. This sequence joins TRBV5-4 and TRBJ2-5; 10 nucleotides agree with TRBD1. Per the germline V gene, CDR1 is SGHNT and CDR2 is YYREEE (reference sequence). Trimming at V came to 3 bases and at J to 1 base, leaving 6 bases not matched to a gene. The CDR3 is made up of 16 amino acids.

The chain couples TRBV15 to TRBJ1-1, with D possibly TRBD1 on 6 matching bases. Germline lookup yields CDR1 LNHNV and CDR2 YYDKDF (reference sequence). The CDR3 spans 18 residues. The germline V and J ends were trimmed by 5 bases and 1 base, with 23 bases remaining between them. CDR3 amino acids: CATSLEGLNRAGNTEAFF. CDR3 coding DNA: TGTGCCACCAGCCTTGAGGGCCTTAACAGGGCGGGGAACACTGAAGCTTTCTTT.

The chain joins TRBV11-2 to TRBJ2-7; D ambiguous. Germline V lookup: CDR1 SGHAT, CDR2 FQNNGV. Trimming took 6 bases from V and 2 from J, leaving 11 bases between them. The CDR3 extends over 13 amino acids. CDR3 nucleotides: TGTGCCAGCAGTCATACTCCCCCCTACGAGCAGTACTTC. Translating gives CASSHTPPYEQYF.

The chain is built from TRBV4-1 and TRBJ2-7; D ambiguous. There are 16 residues in the CDR3. The germline V gene has CDR1 MGHRA and CDR2 YSYEKL. The V end was cut by 1 base, the J end by 0 bases, with 13 bases between. In nucleotides, the CDR3 is TGCGCCAGCAGCCAAGTTCGATTACCAAGCTCCTACGAGCAGTACTTC. As protein: CASSQVRLPSSYEQYF.

The chain recombines TRBV7-2 with TRBJ1-3; D is perhaps TRBD1 (5 bases). With 2 bases removed from V and 2 bases from J, the gap between germline ends came to 13 bases. Germline CDR1 reads SGHTA; CDR2 reads FQGNSA. The CDR3 consists of 16 residues. The CDR3 nucleotides read TGTGCCAGCAGCTTAACATCCACAGGAGCTGGAAACACCATATATTTT. This sequence encodes CASSLTSTGAGNTIYF.

The chain uses TRBV4-2 and TRBJ2-3; 11 bases are a match to TRBD2. The ends lost 2 bases at V and 2 bases at J; junction bases unmatched: 3. This CDR3 is built from 16 residues. Germline V gives CDR1 LGHNA, CDR2 YNFKEQ. The CDR3 nucleotides are TGTGCCAGCAGCCAAACTAGCGGGGGCCCCACAGATACGCAGTATTTT. Translated: CASSQTSGGPTDTQYF.

The CDR3 is CASSLNPSRDYGYTF. CDR3 in DNA: TGCGCCAGCAGCTTGAATCCCTCGAGGGACTATGGCTACACCTTC. The chain uses TRBV5-1 and TRBJ1-2; D unresolved. Germline V gene data show CDR1 as SGHRS and CDR2 as YFSETQ. Between the trimmed V and J ends, which lost 1 base and 3 bases, there was a span of 13 bases. The CDR3 totals 15 residues.

This chain joins TRBV5-1 and TRBJ2-3; 11 bases map to TRBD2. CDR1 and CDR2 from the germline V gene are SGHRS and YFSETQ. Trimming at V came to 5 bases and at J to 2 bases, leaving 4 bases not matched to a gene. CDR3 length equals 15 residues. The CDR3 DNA sequence: TGCGCCAGCAGGTCTAGCGGGGGGTCCACAGATACGCAGTATTTT. Its protein is CASRSSGGSTDTQYF. Full variable domain (remainder filled in from reference TRBV5-1 and TRBJ2-3): KAGVTQTPRYLIKTRGQQVTLSCSPISGHRSVSWYQQTPGQGLQFLFEYFSETQRNKGNFPGRFSGRQFSNSRSEMNVSTLELGDSALYLCASRSSGGSTDTQYFGPGTRLTVL.

CDR3 in DNA: TGTGCCAGCAGTTACGGGGGCAGCTATGGCTACACCTTC. It encodes CASSYGGSYGYTF. This chain joins TRBV6-5 and TRBJ1-2, with D possibly TRBD1 on 6 matching bases. The CDR3 loop spans 13 amino acids. Between the trimmed V and J ends, which lost 2 bases and 4 bases, there was a span of 8 bases. The germline gives CDR1 MNHEY, CDR2 SVGAGI.

This sequence joins TRBV11-2 and TRBJ1-2, with 7 positions matching TRBD1. Germline loops: CDR1 SGHAT, CDR2 FQNNGV. This CDR3 has 16 residues. V lost 0 bases, J lost 1 base, and 5 bases stayed unmatched. The CDR3, as DNA: TGTGCCAGCAGCTTAGATTCGGGACAGATTAACTATGGCTACACCTTC. Protein: CASSLDSGQINYGYTF. Together with reference TRBV11-2 and TRBJ1-2, the CDR3 gives the full variable domain: EAGVAQSPRYKIIEKRQSVAFWCNPISGHATLYWYQQILGQGPKLLIQFQNNGVVDDSQLPKDRFSAERLKGVDSTLKIQPAKLEDSAVYLCASSLDSGQINYGYTFGSGTRLTVV.

The rearrangement links TRBV3-1 (or the pseudogene TRBV3-2) to TRBJ1-1; D is unclear. CDR3 size: 15 residues. Trimming removed 3 bases at V and 0 bases at J, with 11 bases between. Germline CDR1 LGHDT, CDR2 YNNKEL (reference sequence). This chain's CDR3 is CASSQKRFMNTEAFF. The CDR3 coding sequence is TGTGCCAGCAGCCAGAAACGGTTCATGAACACTGAAGCTTTCTTT.

This clone appeared once. The V gene is TRBV14, the J gene TRBJ1-4, with D uncertain. V shed 1 base and J shed 5 bases, with 5 bases lying between them. This CDR3 has 13 amino acids. Germline CDR1 reads SGHDN; CDR2 reads FVKESK. CDR3 DNA: TGTGCCAGCAGCCAAGTCGAGAATGAAAAACTGTTTTTT. This encodes CASSQVENEKLFF. Combining the CDR3 with reference TRBV14 and TRBJ1-4 gives the whole variable domain EAGVTQFPSHSVIEKGQTVTLRCDPISGHDNLYWYRRVMGKEIKFLLHFVKESKQDESGMPNNRFLAERTGGTYSTLKVQPAELEDSGVYFCASSQVENEKLFFGSGTQLSVL.

The chain recombines TRBV9 with TRBJ1-2; D is possibly TRBD1 (6 bases). V was pared by 3 bases and J by 6 bases, with 15 bases between. The CDR3 consists of 14 residues. Germline V gives CDR1 SGDLS, CDR2 YYNGEE. The CDR3 loop reads CASSADSSLDGYTF. DNA for the CDR3: TGTGCCAGCAGCGCGGACAGTTCCCTGGATGGCTACACCTTC.

A note on this clone: One end of the junction is discordant with germline, which a read error may explain. The chain carries TRBV6-1 and TRBJ2-7; 7 bases match TRBD1. From germline, CDR1 is MNHNS and CDR2 SASEGT. This CDR3 is built from 13 residues. This CDR3 reads CASSEGGLGEQYF. CDR3 DNA sequence: TGTGCCAGCAGCGAAGGGGGCTTGGGCGAGCAGTACTTC.

The CDR3 DNA reads TGTGCCAGCAGCCCCGGGGGGAACACTGAAGCTTTCTTT. Translated, it gives CASSPGGNTEAFF. The rearrangement uses TRBV7-9 and TRBJ1-1; a possible D gene is TRBD1 (5 bases). Germline CDR1 is SEHNR and CDR2 is FQNEAQ (reference sequence). V lost 5 bases and J 1 base, leaving 8 bases between the germline ends. CDR3 length: 13 amino acids.

This clone has just a few counts. V and J are TRBV19 and TRBJ1-2; 12 bases match TRBD1. Unmatched junction bases numbered 6, after V lost 5 bases and J lost 5 bases. Germline assignment: CDR1 LNHDA and CDR2 SQIVND (reference sequence). The CDR3 length is 15 residues. The CDR3 here is CASSGTGGAGYGYTF. The CDR3 DNA sequence: TGTGCCAGTAGTGGGACAGGGGGCGCGGGGTATGGCTACACCTTC.

The chain links TRBV5-4 to TRBJ2-7, with a tentative D call TRBD2 (6 bases). CDR3 length equals 14 residues. Trimming pared 0 bases from V and 1 base from J, leaving 8 bases between. Germline CDR1 is SGHNT and CDR2 is YYREEE (reference sequence). CDR3 nucleotides: TGTGCCAGCAGCTTGGGCGGGGAATCCTACGAGCAGTACTTC. Its translation: CASSLGGESYEQYF. The whole variable domain, remainder taken from reference TRBV5-4 and TRBJ2-7, is ETGVTQSPTHLIKTRGQQVTLRCSSQSGHNTVSWYQQALGQGPQFIFQYYREEENGRGNFPPRFSGLQFPNYSSELNVNALELDDSALYLCASSLGGESYEQYFGPGTRLTVT.

The chain has TRBV2 and TRBJ1-1, with D tentatively TRBD1 (6 bases). Trimming left V 7 bases short and J 4 bases short, with 10 bases between. The CDR3 is 12 amino acids. Germline V gene lookup returns CDR1 SNHLY and CDR2 FYNNEI. CDR3 residues: CASTWGPTEAFF. The CDR3 coding sequence is TGTGCCAGCACATGGGGGCCCACTGAAGCTTTCTTT.

This chain joins TRBV3-1 (or the pseudogene TRBV3-2) and TRBJ1-6; D call uncertain. V lost 1 base, J lost 8 bases, and 6 bases lay in between. Germline assignment: CDR1 LGHDT and CDR2 YNNKEL (reference sequence). The CDR3 loop spans 13 amino acids. CDR3 residues: CASSQGYDSPLHF. The CDR3, as DNA: TGTGCCAGCAGCCAAGGCTACGATTCACCCCTCCACTTT.

This clone was recorded a few times. J is TRBJ1-1 and V is TRBV14; TRBD1 might be the D (5 bases). Germline V gene lookup returns CDR1 SGHDN and CDR2 FVKESK. Trimming took 6 bases from V and 1 from J, leaving 12 bases between them. The CDR3 length is 14 residues. The CDR3 region has the DNA TGTGCCAGCAGACTTAGTGGGGGGAACACTGAAGCTTTCTTT. Protein: CASRLSGGNTEAFF.

V usage is TRBV4-1 and J usage is TRBJ2-5; D is undetermined. There are 16 residues in the CDR3. V was clipped by 0 bases and J by 5 bases, with 16 bases between them. Germline CDR1 and CDR2: MGHRA and YSYEKL. The CDR3 bases are TGCGCCAGCAGCCAAGATGGGTCGGCCAGTAAGGAGACCCAGTACTTC. This sequence encodes CASSQDGSASKETQYF.

V and J are TRBV9 and TRBJ2-1, with D possibly being TRBD2 (5 bases). The germline V and J ends were trimmed by 3 bases and 2 bases, with 18 bases remaining between them. Germline values: CDR1 SGDLS, CDR2 YYNGEE. The CDR3 runs 17 residues. The CDR3, as DNA: TGTGCCAGCAGCGCTGACGGGGAATCAAACGCCTACAATGAGCAGTTCTTC. Protein: CASSADGESNAYNEQFF. The entire variable domain, with the rest obtained from reference TRBV9 and TRBJ2-1, is as follows: DSGVTQTPKHLITATGQRVTLRCSPRSGDLSVYWYQQSLDQGLQFLIQYYNGEERAKGNILERFSAQQFPDLHSELNLSSLELGDSALYFCASSADGESNAYNEQFFGPGTRLTVL.

The rearrangement uses TRBV10-3 and TRBJ2-1; TRBD1 agrees at 8 bases. Germline V gene lookup returns CDR1 ENHRY and CDR2 SYGVKD. J lost 5 bases, V lost 4 bases, and 13 bases had no gene match. The CDR3 extends over 17 amino acids. CDR3 bases: TGTGCCATCAGTGCCCTGCCCTTGGACAGGGCTAACAATGAGCAGTTCTTC. Translation: CAISALPLDRANNEQFF.